This T cell receptor beta chain comes out of a study of T-cell memory formation after mild COVID-19. Overall study: The study found TCR clusters largely donor specific.

Findings and caveats of the study: Contracting CD4+ clones lay largely in CM and EM, with CD8+ ones residing in EMRA. Cross-reactive memory apparently joined, as some responding clones appeared in pre-infection memory.

Comments on this clonotype: Its target is not known.

CDR1 SGHVS and CDR2 FNYEAQ come from the germline V gene. V lost 1 base and J lost 4, with 7 bases in between. The CDR3 is made up of 13 amino acids. TCRdb reprocessed the 5' RACE reads via MiXCR and lists one record per CDR3 protein. Here the sample spans 150,000 to 200,000 distinct CDR3 sequences, roughly 30% being singletons. This sequence joins TRBV7-6 and TRBJ1-2; D ambiguous. The source is an adult woman who had mild COVID-19 (a few samples of this study predate the infection). Cell type and time point are not known. Sequencing was done on a sample of PBMCs or a T cell subset sorted from them (not recorded which). In DNA, the CDR3 is TGTGCCAGCAGCTTAGACAGCTCCTATGGCTACACCTTC. Translated: CASSLDSSYGYTF.